This entry lists 31 T cell receptor beta chains sequenced from one sample in a study of PD-1 blockade in classical Hodgkin lymphoma. The method was immunoSEQ multiplex PCR; TCRdb's version includes in-frame clones alone and lacks a portion of them. Of about 41,000 clones listed, roughly 70% were seen once; the top ten hold about a fifth. Every patient was affected by relapse after autologous stem cell transplantation, while exposure to brentuximab vedotin was not uniform. The starting material was peripheral blood mononuclear cells (PBMCs), obtained at baseline. The receptor source for this set is a human donor with classical Hodgkin lymphoma.

In this sample, this clone turned up once. The V gene is TRBV28, the J gene TRBJ1-1; the match to TRBD1 covers 7 bases. There are 17 residues in the CDR3. The junction had 14 bases not matched to a gene; V was cut back by 6 bases and J by 1 base. Germline CDR1 MDHEN, CDR2 SYDVKM. The CDR3 region is CASSPIRQGGRNTEAFF. The CDR3 nucleotides are TGTGCCAGCAGCCCGATAAGACAGGGAGGGCGGAACACTGAAGCTTTCTTT.

The chain recombines TRBV9 with TRBJ2-3, with 7 bases aligning to TRBD2. This CDR3 is 15 amino acids long. Per germline, CDR1 SGDLS and CDR2 YYNGEE. With V trimmed by 4 bases and J by 5 bases, 10 bases remained unmatched. The CDR3, as DNA: TGTGCCAGCAGCACGAGGGGAGGGTTCGGAGATACGCAGTATTTT. Amino acid sequence: CASSTRGGFGDTQYF.

The V call is TRBV30, the J call TRBJ1-1, with D tentatively TRBD1 (5 bases). Germline CDR1 GTSNPN, CDR2 SVGIG (reference sequence). CDR3 size: 16 residues. Deletions cut 4 bases from V and 0 bases from J, with 18 bases between. CDR3 sequence (DNA): TGTGCCTGGACTACAGGACTGTCCAGAATGAACACTGAAGCTTTCTTT. The encoded protein is CAWTTGLSRMNTEAFF.

The chain carries TRBV19 and TRBJ1-5; D gene ambiguous. V was clipped by 3 bases and J by 7 bases, with 13 bases between them. There are 14 residues in the CDR3. In germline, CDR1 is LNHDA, CDR2 SQIVND (reference sequence). CDR3 bases: TGTGCCAGTAGTATGGCGCGGTTACCACAGCCCCAGCATTTT. Translating gives CASSMARLPQPQHF.

This rearrangement joins TRBV6-5 to TRBJ2-2; D ambiguous. This CDR3 is 14 amino acids long. Germline values: CDR1 MNHEY, CDR2 SVGAGI. V shed 7 bases and J shed 1 base, with 10 bases lying between them. DNA for the CDR3: TGTGCCAGCACGCGGAGCCTGAACACCGGGGAGCTGTTTTTT. This encodes CASTRSLNTGELFF.

The V call is TRBV29-1, the J call TRBJ1-1; no firm D call. Germline V lookup: CDR1 SQVTM, CDR2 ANQGSEA. CDR3 length equals 11 residues. Trimming left V 7 bases short and J 4 bases short, with 10 bases between. CDR3 sequence reads: CSARPSTEAFF. CDR3 nucleotide sequence: TGCAGCGCCCGACCCTCCACTGAAGCTTTCTTT.

This clone was observed a few times. Other DNA sequences of this sample code for an identical CDR3. The chain's CDR3 is CASSYEGWNTEAFF. CDR3 bases: TGTGCCAGCAGTTACGAGGGTTGGAACACTGAAGCTTTCTTT. The chain is built from TRBV6-5 and TRBJ1-1; D is ambiguous. Trimming shortened V by 2 bases and J by 1 base, and 8 bases separated the two germline ends. CDR3 length equals 14 residues. The germline V gene encodes CDR1 MNHEY and CDR2 SVGAGI.

This clone has a single count. The rearrangement uses TRBV29-1 and TRBJ1-4; 7 nucleotides align to TRBD1. Germline V gene sequence: CDR1 SQVTM, CDR2 ANQGSEA. With 7 bases clipped from V and 7 bases from J, the junction kept 6 bases outside the gene matches. This CDR3 has 12 amino acids. Written as DNA, the CDR3 is TGCAGCGCCTCCAGGGGGGCTGAAAAACTGTTTTTT. It yields the protein CSASRGAEKLFF.

By share, this clone counts as medium-sized. J is TRBJ2-7 and V is TRBV7-9, with 12 bases matching TRBD2. The germline CDR1 and CDR2 sequences are SEHNR and FQNEAQ (reference sequence). The CDR3 extends over 14 amino acids. The ends lost 1 base at V and 9 bases at J; junction bases unmatched: 4. The CDR3 is CASSLETSGSAQYF. In DNA, the CDR3 is TGTGCCAGCAGCTTAGAGACTAGCGGGAGTGCGCAGTACTTC.

The chain is built from TRBV5-1 and TRBJ2-3, with unresolved D. The CDR3 totals 15 residues. Trimming shortened V by 4 bases and J by 0 bases, and 12 bases separated the two germline ends. Germline assignment: CDR1 SGHRS and CDR2 YFSETQ. This CDR3 reads CASSARAPSTDTQYF. CDR3 DNA: TGCGCCAGCAGCGCTAGGGCCCCCAGCACAGATACGCAGTATTTT.

This chain connects TRBV7-9 to TRBJ2-2; no reliable D call. From germline, CDR1 is SEHNR and CDR2 FQNEAQ (reference sequence). V lost 5 bases and J 6 bases, leaving 16 bases between the germline ends. This CDR3 comprises 15 residues. The DNA of the CDR3 is TGTGCCAGCAGCCCCCCGCTCAATCTGGCCGGGGAGCTGTTTTTT. Its translation: CASSPPLNLAGELFF.

This sequence joins TRBV5-4 and TRBJ1-2, with D possibly TRBD1 on 6 matching bases. CDR3 length equals 14 residues. Germline V gives CDR1 SGHNT, CDR2 YYREEE (reference sequence). Trimming removed 3 bases from V and 7 bases from J, with 16 bases in between. In DNA, the CDR3 is TGTGCCAGCAGCTACCCCGGGACAATGGGTGGCTACACCTTC. This translates into CASSYPGTMGGYTF.

The chain is built from TRBV7-2 and TRBJ1-5; the D is unclear. The CDR3 contains 16 residues. Germline lookup yields CDR1 SGHTA and CDR2 FQGNSA. Trimming left V 5 bases short and J 0 bases short, with 14 bases between. The CDR3 DNA sequence: TGTGCCAGCAGCCTCAATAGCCCGGGTAGCAATCAGCCCCAGCATTTT. Amino acids: CASSLNSPGSNQPQHF.

V and J are TRBV6-5 and TRBJ1-1, with D possibly matching TRBD1 (5 bases). Germline loops: CDR1 MNHEY, CDR2 SVGAGI. This CDR3 has 13 residues. The V and J ends lost 5 bases and 9 bases respectively, with 16 bases between them. As DNA, the CDR3 is TGTGCCAGCAGTCCCGGGGCAGGGATTAAAGCTTTCTTT. Protein sequence: CASSPGAGIKAFF.

V gene TRBV27 combines with J gene TRBJ1-2, with 7 bases matching TRBD1. CDR1 is MNHEY and CDR2 is SMNVEV in the germline V gene (reference sequence). The ends lost 5 bases at V and 0 bases at J; junction bases unmatched: 0. The CDR3 is made up of 13 amino acids. The CDR3 coding sequence is TGTGCCAGCAGTGGACAGGCTAACTATGGCTACACCTTC. It encodes CASSGQANYGYTF.

This clone appeared a single time. The same CDR3 also results from other DNA sequences found in this sample. The chain joins TRBV9 to TRBJ2-7; TRBD2 might be the D (6 bases). The germline CDR1 and CDR2 sequences are SGDLS and YYNGEE. CDR3 size: 13 residues. Trimming took off 0 bases at V and 3 bases at J, with 7 bases between the two ends. CDR3 protein: CASSVVGGYEQYF. The CDR3 bases are TGTGCCAGCAGCGTAGTCGGGGGCTACGAGCAGTACTTC.

The V call is TRBV6-5, the J call TRBJ2-1, with D perhaps matching TRBD2 (6 bases). Germline assignment: CDR1 MNHEY and CDR2 SVGAGI. The CDR3 consists of 13 residues. V was trimmed by 10 bases and J by 6 bases, leaving 16 bases between them. This CDR3 reads CAIGTPQGNEQFF. In DNA form, the CDR3 reads TGTGCCATCGGGACTCCTCAGGGCAATGAGCAGTTCTTC.

CDR3 nucleotides: TGTGCCAGCAGCCCCCAGGGGGTCTATGGCTACACCTTC. Residues: CASSPQGVYGYTF. The chain links TRBV25-1 to TRBJ1-2, with 7 bases lining up with TRBD1. Germline V lookup: CDR1 MGHDK, CDR2 SYGVNS. This CDR3 has 13 residues. V was clipped by 6 bases and J by 4 bases; unmatched bases: 5.

The chain carries TRBV2 and TRBJ1-2; 7 bases agree with TRBD1. The J segment lost 4 bases and the V segment lost 9 bases, leaving 11 bases of the junction unmatched. The germline gives CDR1 SNHLY, CDR2 FYNNEI. The CDR3 spans 14 residues. The CDR3 reads CASQGQQQAYGYTF. CDR3 DNA: TGTGCCAGTCAGGGACAGCAGCAGGCCTATGGCTACACCTTC.

The rearrangement links TRBV11-2 to TRBJ2-3, with D hard to call. Deletions cut 8 bases from V and 0 bases from J, with 6 bases between. Germline V gene data show CDR1 as SGHAT and CDR2 as FQNNGV. The CDR3 contains 12 residues. The CDR3 reads CASHFSTDTQYF. CDR3 nucleotide sequence: TGTGCCAGCCACTTCAGCACAGATACGCAGTATTTT.

The chain has TRBV18 and TRBJ2-1; 7 bases map to TRBD2. The J segment lost 1 base and the V segment lost 2 bases, leaving 8 bases of the junction unmatched. The germline V gene encodes CDR1 KGHSH and CDR2 LQKENI. This CDR3 region has 17 residues. CDR3 DNA sequence: TGTGCCAGCTCACCAGGTTCGGGGAGGGTTTCCTACAATGAGCAGTTCTTC. Translating it yields CASSPGSGRVSYNEQFF.

The DNA for the CDR3 is TGCAGCGCTCCAGGAGGGGGGGGTGCGAAGACCCAGTACTTC. This sequence encodes CSAPGGGGAKTQYF. V is TRBV29-1 and J is TRBJ2-5; tentative D call: TRBD2 (7 bases). Germline V lookup: CDR1 SQVTM, CDR2 ANQGSEA. Trimming stripped 7 bases from V and 6 bases from J, with 21 bases between. The CDR3 consists of 14 residues.

On this clone itself: Other DNA variants within this sample encode the same CDR3. The chain carries TRBV18 and TRBJ1-3; D may be TRBD1 (5 bases). This CDR3 is built from 15 residues. Germline loops: CDR1 KGHSH, CDR2 LQKENI. V was clipped by 3 bases and J by 0 bases, with 9 bases between them. Here the CDR3 reads CASSPGTDSGNTIYF. The CDR3 DNA reads as TGTGCCAGCTCACCCGGGACGGACTCTGGAAACACCATATATTTT.

This clone was observed once. The gene calls are TRBV25-1 and TRBJ1-2; no clear D. Germline CDR1 is MGHDK and CDR2 is SYGVNS. This CDR3 region has 13 residues. Trimming shortened V by 2 bases and J by 5 bases, and 9 bases separated the two germline ends. The CDR3 sequence: CASSEGSRYGYTF. DNA of the CDR3: TGTGCCAGCAGTGAAGGCAGCAGATATGGCTACACCTTC.

The chain couples TRBV12-5 to TRBJ2-5, with D possibly matching TRBD1 (5 bases). CDR1 is LGHNT and CDR2 is FRNRAP in the germline V gene. The V and J ends lost 5 bases and 2 bases respectively, with 9 bases between them. This CDR3 comprises 13 residues. CDR3 in DNA: TGTGCTAGTGGTCGGACATTACAAGAGACCCAGTACTTC. Protein product: CASGRTLQETQYF.

In its sample, this clone was seen once. V gene TRBV7-6 combines with J gene TRBJ2-3, with TRBD1 identical over 9 bases. CDR3 length equals 15 residues. The V gene's germline CDR1 is SGHVS and CDR2 FNYEAQ. V lost 4 bases and J lost 2; bases outside the gene matches: 4. CDR3 amino acids: CASSSGQGNTDTQYF. Written as DNA, the CDR3 is TGTGCCAGCAGCTCGGGACAGGGAAACACAGATACGCAGTATTTT.

V gene TRBV27 combines with J gene TRBJ1-2; no clear D. The CDR3 extends over 14 amino acids. The V end was cut by 2 bases, the J end by 5 bases, with 12 bases between. The germline V gene has CDR1 MNHEY and CDR2 SMNVEV (reference sequence). The CDR3 nucleotides read TGTGCCAGCAGTTTAGCCGGCAAGGAATATGGCTACACCTTC. It codes for CASSLAGKEYGYTF.

This chain links TRBV7-9 with TRBJ2-1, with TRBD1 matching over 7 bases. The germline V gene has CDR1 SEHNR and CDR2 FQNEAQ (reference sequence). This CDR3 spans 12 amino acids. Germline trimming cut 7 bases from V and 6 bases from J; bases unmatched to any gene: 3. CDR3 loop: CASIHRGNEQFF. Written as DNA, the CDR3 is TGTGCCAGCATTCACAGGGGCAATGAGCAGTTCTTC.

V is TRBV18 and J is TRBJ2-2; D is possibly TRBD1 (5 bases). This CDR3 is 16 amino acids long. Per the germline V gene, CDR1 is KGHSH and CDR2 is LQKENI. With 0 bases removed from V and 0 bases from J, the gap between germline ends came to 8 bases. Here the CDR3 DNA reads TGTGCCAGCTCACCACCGCAGGGTCCGAACACCGGGGAGCTGTTTTTT. As protein: CASSPPQGPNTGELFF. Full variable domain (missing parts from reference TRBV18 and TRBJ2-2): NAGVMQNPRHLVRRRGQEARLRCSPMKGHSHVYWYRQLPEEGLKFMVYLQKENIIDESGMPKERFSAEFPKEGPSILRIQQVVRGDSAAYFCASSPPQGPNTGELFFGEGSRLTVL.

This rearrangement joins TRBV7-9 to TRBJ2-2; 7 bases are a match to TRBD1. Germline CDR1 reads SEHNR; CDR2 reads FQNEAQ (reference sequence). The trim removed 2 bases at V and 3 bases at J, leaving 0 bases unmatched. The CDR3 has 14 residues. The CDR3 loop is CASSLQGDTGELFF. CDR3 coding DNA: TGTGCCAGCAGCTTACAGGGGGACACCGGGGAGCTGTTTTTT.

V gene TRBV6-6 combines with J gene TRBJ2-7; no clear D gene. V was clipped by 5 bases and J by 7 bases, with 12 bases between them. CDR3 size: 12 residues. Germline loops: CDR1 MNHNY, CDR2 SVGAGI (reference sequence). The CDR3 DNA sequence: TGTGCCAGCAGTCCGGTTTGGTGGGAGCAGTACTTC. Its protein is CASSPVWWEQYF.